A selection of T cell receptor beta chains follows, all from one sample in a study of T cell repertoires in cytomegalovirus infection. MiXCR, applied by TCRdb to the reads, yields one record per CDR3 protein. The sample includes hundreds of thousands of distinct CDR3 sequences, roughly 30% of them seen just once. Their specific antigens are unknown. Sequenced here: cultured CD8+ T cells from PBMCs, sampled from culture after CMV antigen stimulation. Receptors were obtained from a human donor in good health (CMV status not recorded). Some clones in this sample may be carry-over from other donors' samples. The CDR3 runs from the conserved cysteine through the conserved F or W. A D gene is named only where the DNA matches it firmly. Rows give clone size only sometimes, using once, few, many, or a class for an expanded clone.

v_call: TRBV6-1; j_call: TRBJ2-7; d_call: -; clone_size: few; cdr3_nt: TGTGCCAGCAGTGAAGGGCGCCTGTACGAGCAGTACTTC; cdr3_aa: CASSEGRLYEQYF
v_call: TRBV6-1; j_call: TRBJ1-2; d_call: -; clone_size: few; cdr3_nt: TGTGCCAGCGGGGGGGGAGGGTTCTATGGCTACACCTTC; cdr3_aa: CASGGGGFYGYTF
v_call: TRBV7-9; j_call: TRBJ2-5; d_call: -; clone_size: -; cdr3_nt: TGTGCCAGCAGCTTAATAGACGGACGAGACCACTACCAGTACTTC; cdr3_aa: CASSLIDGRDHYQYF
v_call: TRBV7-6; j_call: TRBJ1-6; d_call: TRBD1; clone_size: -; cdr3_nt: TGTGTCAGCAGCTTAGGATCGGGACAGGGTATTTCACCCCTCCACTTT; cdr3_aa: CVSSLGSGQGISPLHF
v_call: TRBV5-8; j_call: TRBJ2-1; d_call: -; clone_size: -; cdr3_nt: TGTGCCAGCCCTCGCAGGGGCCACTCCTACAATGAGCAGTTCTTC; cdr3_aa: CASPRRGHSYNEQFF
v_call: TRBV12-3/TRBV12-4; j_call: TRBJ2-1; d_call: -; clone_size: -; cdr3_nt: TGTGCCAGCAGAAAGGAGGGGGGGGGCTCCTACAATGAGCAGTTCTTC; cdr3_aa: CASRKEGGGSYNEQFF
v_call: TRBV19; j_call: TRBJ2-7; d_call: -; clone_size: few; cdr3_nt: TGTGCCAGTAGTGCGGGCCACTCCTACGAGCAGTACTTC; cdr3_aa: CASSAGHSYEQYF
v_call: TRBV7-9; j_call: TRBJ1-4; d_call: -; clone_size: few; cdr3_nt: TGTGCCAGCAGCCCGCAGGGACACTCAACTAATGAAAAACTGTTTTTT; cdr3_aa: CASSPQGHSTNEKLFF
v_call: TRBV12-3/TRBV12-4; j_call: TRBJ1-5; d_call: -; clone_size: -; cdr3_nt: TGTGCCAGCACCCGGGACATTATCCGGTCGCCCCAGCATTTT; cdr3_aa: CASTRDIIRSPQHF
v_call: TRBV19; j_call: TRBJ1-5; d_call: -; clone_size: -; cdr3_nt: TGTGCCAGTAGTATATTTGTGAGGTCGGGATCTAATCAGCCCCAGCATTTT; cdr3_aa: CASSIFVRSGSNQPQHF
v_call: TRBV7-2; j_call: TRBJ2-5; d_call: TRBD1; clone_size: few; cdr3_nt: TGTGCCAGCAGCTTAGGGACAGGGGGCAGGACGGGAGAGACCCAGTACTTC; cdr3_aa: CASSLGTGGRTGETQYF
v_call: TRBV7-9; j_call: TRBJ1-2; d_call: -; clone_size: few; cdr3_nt: TGTGCCAGCAGCCCTGGGGAGGATCGGTATGGCTACACCTTC; cdr3_aa: CASSPGEDRYGYTF